This T cell receptor beta chain comes out of a study of early T cells in non-severe SARS-CoV-2 infection. Unique molecular identifiers were added to individual cDNA molecules. From the 5' RACE reads, TCRdb called clonotypes with MiXCR, one entry per CDR3 protein. The sample has 66,000 or so distinct CDR3 sequences; less than 15% are singletons. Per the germline V gene, CDR1 is SGHTA and CDR2 is FQGTGA. Unmatched junction bases numbered 4, after V lost 0 bases and J lost 6 bases. The CDR3 length is 14 residues. This clonotype was seen many times. Sequencing used whole blood. The TCR was taken from an adult who was a healthcare worker with PCR-confirmed SARS-CoV-2 infection or an uninfected control (not recorded which). The chain employs TRBV7-3 and TRBJ2-7, with 8 bases identical to TRBD2. CDR3 residues: CASSLTGTSVEQYF. In nucleotides, the CDR3 is TGTGCCAGCAGCTTAACGGGGACTAGTGTCGAGCAGTACTTC.